The rows below give T cell receptor beta chains drawn from one sample of a study of response to subunit inactivated influenza vaccine. A single record per CDR3 protein comes from TCRdb applying MiXCR to the RT-PCR reads. The sample has under 950,000 distinct CDR3 sequences; around 20% are singletons. The sample in question was PBMCs from blood, obtained about 5 days after vaccination. These receptors were obtained from a man in his fifties or sixties who received an inactivated influenza vaccine. Both conserved end residues are part of each CDR3. The order of the fields is V gene, D gene, J gene, clone size, CDR3 DNA, CDR3 protein. The D gene is left open where the match is weak. Expanded clones get a size class; other rows say once, few or many, or leave the size out.

V: TRBV20-1; D: TRBD1; J: TRBJ2-7; size: few; DNA: TGCAGTGTCCTCTGGGGCGGACAGGGAAGATTCGAGCAGTACTTC; CDR3: CSVLWGGQGRFEQYF
V: TRBV28; D: NA; J: TRBJ1-1; size: NA; DNA: TGTGCCAGCAGTTTCCAGGACCTTAACACTGAAGCTTTCTTT; CDR3: CASSFQDLNTEAFF
V: TRBV5-8; D: NA; J: TRBJ2-1; size: NA; DNA: TGTGCCAGCAGCTGGGACACCGGATACAATGAGCAGTTCTTC; CDR3: CASSWDTGYNEQFF
V: TRBV29-1; D: NA; J: TRBJ2-2; size: many; DNA: TGCAGCGTCCGTGAGGGCACCGGGGAGCTGTTTTTT; CDR3: CSVREGTGELFF
V: TRBV4-3; D: NA; J: TRBJ2-1; size: many; DNA: TGCGCCAGCAGCCAGGATTTGAGTGCAGTGAGATACAATGAGCAGTTCTTC; CDR3: CASSQDLSAVRYNEQFF
V: TRBV20-1; D: NA; J: TRBJ2-3; size: NA; DNA: TGCAGTGCGGCCGGGGAGGCAGATACGCAGTATTTT; CDR3: CSAAGEADTQYF
V: TRBV6-1; D: TRBD2; J: TRBJ2-1; size: NA; DNA: TGTGCCAGCAGTATAACGGGACTAGCCTCTGAGCAGTTCTTC; CDR3: CASSITGLASEQFF
V: TRBV19; D: NA; J: TRBJ2-2; size: once; DNA: TGTGCCAGTAGTAGGGCGGTGGGGAACACCGGGGAGCTGTTTTTT; CDR3: CASSRAVGNTGELFF
V: TRBV3-1; D: TRBD1; J: TRBJ2-1; size: NA; DNA: TGTGCCAGCAGCCAAGATTCTAGCCACAGGGGGAATGAGCAGTTCTTC; CDR3: CASSQDSSHRGNEQFF
V: TRBV6-5; D: NA; J: TRBJ2-1; size: NA; DNA: TGTGCCAGCAGTTACCGGTGGGGGGGCCATGAGCAGTTCTTC; CDR3: CASSYRWGGHEQFF
V: TRBV9; D: TRBD2; J: TRBJ2-1; size: NA; DNA: TGTGCCAGCAGCGTAACTAGCGGGGAAAACAATGAGCAGTTCTTC; CDR3: CASSVTSGENNEQFF
V: TRBV20-1; D: TRBD1; J: TRBJ2-3; size: NA; DNA: TGCAGTGCTAGAGATGGACAGGGTCGGACAGATACGCAGTATTTT; CDR3: CSARDGQGRTDTQYF
V: TRBV7-3; D: TRBD2; J: TRBJ2-1; size: NA; DNA: TGTGCCAGCACCATGACTAGCGGGAAGGGTGAGCAGTTCTTC; CDR3: CASTMTSGKGEQFF
V: TRBV4-3; D: NA; J: TRBJ2-2; size: NA; DNA: TGCGCCAGCAGCCAAGATCTCCGGAGCACCGGGGAGCTGTTTTTT; CDR3: CASSQDLRSTGELFF
V: TRBV7-9; D: NA; J: TRBJ2-3; size: few; DNA: TGTGCCAGCCTGACTACAAGCACAGATACGCAGTATTTT; CDR3: CASLTTSTDTQYF
V: TRBV10-3; D: NA; J: TRBJ1-2; size: NA; DNA: TGTGCCATCAGAGTTGTGTACAGGGAAAAATCAGTCTATGGCTACACCTTC; CDR3: CAIRVVYREKSVYGYTF
V: TRBV28; D: NA; J: TRBJ1-5; size: few; DNA: TGTGCCAGCAGTTTAATCAGAAATAGCAATCAGCCCCAGCATTTT; CDR3: CASSLIRNSNQPQHF
V: TRBV27; D: TRBD1; J: TRBJ2-7; size: few; DNA: TGTGCCAGCAGTTTAAGGTTCGGGACAGGGGGCGTACTGACCTACGAGCAGTACTTC; CDR3: CASSLRFGTGGVLTYEQYF
V: TRBV7-2; D: TRBD1; J: TRBJ1-2; size: many; DNA: TGTGCCAGCAGCTTGGACAGGGGATCCTATGGCTACACCTTC; CDR3: CASSLDRGSYGYTF
V: TRBV12-3/TRBV12-4; D: TRBD2; J: TRBJ2-1; size: NA; DNA: TGTGCCAGCAGTTCACCCCTCACTAGCGGGAGGGCCAATGAGCAGTTCTTC; CDR3: CASSSPLTSGRANEQFF
V: TRBV6-4; D: NA; J: TRBJ2-7; size: NA; DNA: TGTGCCAGCAGTGACTCGTATACTGGGACGGAGACCTACGAGCAGTACTTC; CDR3: CASSDSYTGTETYEQYF
V: TRBV7-2; D: NA; J: TRBJ1-2; size: few; DNA: TGTGCCAGCAGCTTAGGGTTGGGGTTCTGGGGGAATGGCTACACCTTC; CDR3: CASSLGLGFWGNGYTF
V: TRBV6-5; D: TRBD2; J: TRBJ2-1; size: few; DNA: TGTGCCAGCAGTTACTGGTCTAGCGGAAACAATGAGCAGTTCTTC; CDR3: CASSYWSSGNNEQFF
V: TRBV5-1; D: NA; J: TRBJ1-5; size: NA; DNA: TGCGCCAGCAGCTTGGACCCAGGTGCGGGGCCCCAGCATTTT; CDR3: CASSLDPGAGPQHF
V: TRBV15; D: NA; J: TRBJ2-1; size: NA; DNA: TGTGCCACCAGGAGGGACTCGAGCTCCTACAATGAGCAGTTCTTC; CDR3: CATRRDSSSYNEQFF
V: TRBV7-8; D: TRBD2; J: TRBJ2-5; size: NA; DNA: TGTGCCAGCAGCTTAGTATTTAGCGGGTTCCAAGAGACCCAGTACTTC; CDR3: CASSLVFSGFQETQYF
V: TRBV12-3/TRBV12-4; D: TRBD1; J: TRBJ1-1; size: NA; DNA: TGTGCCAGCAGTTTAGCCAGGGGGGCCACTGAAGCTTTCTTT; CDR3: CASSLARGATEAFF
V: TRBV20-1; D: NA; J: TRBJ1-5; size: few; DNA: TGCAGTGCTAGACAGGGAGGCCAGCCCCAGCATTTT; CDR3: CSARQGGQPQHF
V: TRBV6-2/TRBV6-3; D: NA; J: TRBJ2-2; size: NA; DNA: TGTGCCAGCAGGAAAGGGGAGAGAGCCGGGGAGCTGTTTTTT; CDR3: CASRKGERAGELFF
V: TRBV7-2; D: TRBD2; J: TRBJ2-3; size: NA; DNA: TGTGCCAGCAGCTATGCTAGCGGGGGGGCCGCAGATACGCAGTATTTT; CDR3: CASSYASGGAADTQYF
V: TRBV5-1; D: TRBD1; J: TRBJ2-5; size: NA; DNA: TGCGCCAGCAGCCCGACAGGGGTGACCCAAGAGACCCAGTACTTC; CDR3: CASSPTGVTQETQYF
V: TRBV2; D: TRBD1; J: TRBJ2-5; size: few; DNA: TGTGCCAGCAGACAGGGGCCCTATCAAGAGACCCAGTACTTC; CDR3: CASRQGPYQETQYF
V: TRBV4-1; D: TRBD1; J: TRBJ2-4; size: NA; DNA: TGCGCCAGCAGCCTAAGGTCAGGGACAGGGAGTCTGAGCATTCAGTACTTC; CDR3: CASSLRSGTGSLSIQYF
V: TRBV5-6; D: NA; J: TRBJ2-6; size: many; DNA: TGTGCCAGCAGCTTTTTGGCCAACGTCCTGACTTTC; CDR3: CASSFLANVLTF
V: TRBV5-8; D: NA; J: TRBJ1-1; size: few; DNA: TGTGCCAGCAGCCCTTACCGAATTACAGAAAGAAGAAAAGCTTTCTTT; CDR3: CASSPYRITERRKAFF
V: TRBV20-1; D: NA; J: TRBJ2-1; size: NA; DNA: TGCAGTGCTTTGCCGGGACTCCTACCCTACAATGAGCAGTTCTTC; CDR3: CSALPGLLPYNEQFF
V: TRBV20-1; D: TRBD1; J: TRBJ2-7; size: NA; DNA: TGCAGTGCTAGAAAACGAAGAGGGACAGGGCTCTACGAGCAGTACTTC; CDR3: CSARKRRGTGLYEQYF
V: TRBV4-3; D: TRBD2; J: TRBJ2-2; size: NA; DNA: TGCGCCAGCAGCCTAACTAGCGGAGACACCGGGGAGCTGTTTTTT; CDR3: CASSLTSGDTGELFF
V: TRBV2; D: NA; J: TRBJ2-5; size: once; DNA: TGTGCCAGCAGTGAAGCGAGGACACCACCAGTCCGTAACTCACAAGAGACCCAGTACTTC; CDR3: CASSEARTPPVRNSQETQYF
V: TRBV3-1; D: NA; J: TRBJ2-1; size: few; DNA: TGTGCCAGCAGCCAAGGAGACGGATACTACAATGAGCAGTTCTTC; CDR3: CASSQGDGYYNEQFF
V: TRBV6-1; D: NA; J: TRBJ1-1; size: few; DNA: TGTGCCAGCAGTGACGCGGGGGCGGGGACTGAAGCTTTCTTT; CDR3: CASSDAGAGTEAFF
V: TRBV10-3; D: NA; J: TRBJ1-2; size: NA; DNA: TGTGCCATCAGTCCGGTCTCCGAGACGGCTGGCTACACCTTC; CDR3: CAISPVSETAGYTF
V: TRBV18; D: NA; J: TRBJ1-1; size: few; DNA: TGTGCCAGCTCACCACGAACAGGAGCGAACACTGAAGCTTTCTTT; CDR3: CASSPRTGANTEAFF
V: TRBV27; D: NA; J: TRBJ2-1; size: many; DNA: TGTGCCAGCAGTAGTTCCTCCTACAATGAGCAGTTCTTC; CDR3: CASSSSSYNEQFF
V: TRBV28; D: NA; J: TRBJ1-6; size: few; DNA: TGTGCCAGTGACACTTCCTCGTTCCAGGGTAGTTCACCCCTCCACTTT; CDR3: CASDTSSFQGSSPLHF
V: TRBV7-8; D: TRBD2; J: TRBJ2-1; size: many; DNA: TGTGCCAGCAGCTGGGGTTTAGCGGGGGGGGGATCCAATGAGCAGTTCTTC; CDR3: CASSWGLAGGGSNEQFF